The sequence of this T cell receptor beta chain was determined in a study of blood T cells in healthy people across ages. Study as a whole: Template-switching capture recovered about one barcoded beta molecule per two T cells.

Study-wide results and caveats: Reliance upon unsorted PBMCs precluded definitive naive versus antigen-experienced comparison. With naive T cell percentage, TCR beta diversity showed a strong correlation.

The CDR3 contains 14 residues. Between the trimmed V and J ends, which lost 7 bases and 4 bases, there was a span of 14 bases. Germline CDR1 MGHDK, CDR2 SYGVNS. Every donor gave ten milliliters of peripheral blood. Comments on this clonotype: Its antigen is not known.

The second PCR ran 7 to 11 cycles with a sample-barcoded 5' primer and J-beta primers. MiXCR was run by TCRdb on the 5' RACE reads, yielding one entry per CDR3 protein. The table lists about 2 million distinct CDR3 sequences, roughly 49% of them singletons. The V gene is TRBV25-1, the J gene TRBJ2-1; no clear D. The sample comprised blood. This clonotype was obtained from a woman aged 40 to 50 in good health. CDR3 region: CASTWAGGYNEQFF. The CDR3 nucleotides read TGTGCCAGCACCTGGGCAGGCGGTTACAATGAGCAGTTCTTC. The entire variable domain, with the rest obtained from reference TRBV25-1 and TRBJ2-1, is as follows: EADIYQTPRYLVIGTGKKITLECSQTMGHDKMYWYQQDPGMELHLIHYSYGVNSTEKGDLSSESTVSRIRTEHFPLTLESARPSHTSQYLCASTWAGGYNEQFFGPGTRLTVL.